The entry below gives a single T cell receptor beta chain sequence along with its context. Its antigen target is currently unknown. Per-base quality was not reported, and no clone a single base away is much larger than it. The data are from a study of brain T cells in children with intractable seizures (dated by TCRdb to about 2021). Notes on the research overall: As a first screen for immune gene transcripts, resected brain tissue from just under 55 pediatric epilepsy surgery cases was run on a NanoString immunology panel. Among the roughly twelve selected surgery cases, eight also had pre-surgery blood sequenced, leaving four with brain tissue only. Broader findings and caveats from the paper: Because sequencing depth differed between pre- and post-surgery blood, the absence of clones from the pre-surgery sample may reflect undersampling. Viral specificity was inferred only from CDR3 sequence similarity, and patients' HCMV serostatus was unknown.

The CDR3, from cysteine to phenylalanine, totals 14 residues. Only the CDR3 part of the read is kept: 42 bases, read in frame from the first base. Deletion took 3 bases off V and 1 base off J, with a span of 6 bases between the germline ends. CDR1 and CDR2, looked up from the germline V gene (reference sequence), are LNHDA and SQIVND. The time point label for this specimen denotes: resected brain tissue, or blood drawn just prior to surgery. The surgery cases showing the highest brain T cell transcript signatures were chosen for TCR beta chain sequencing of brain tissue and, when available, of blood. Patients had been treated with at least one anti-epileptic drug before surgery. The TCR-sequenced patients were children whose drug-resistant epilepsy was caused by tuberous sclerosis complex, focal cortical dysplasia, Rasmussen encephalitis or hemimegalencephaly. Blood samples were drawn just before the epilepsy surgery. The Monarch genomic DNA purification kit was used to extract bulk genomic DNA from unsorted brain tissue and from whole blood.

The immunoSEQ assay was applied to genomic DNA to generate the TCR beta chain sequences. The original methods were these. CDR3 sequences that did not begin with the conserved framework cysteine at position 104 were removed by hand. To get clonality, the normalized Shannon's Diversity Index was subtracted from one, giving values from 0 (maximal diversity) to 1 (oligoclonal). Chi-squared comparison-of-proportions tests assessed whether the same CDR3 differed in frequency between samples, such as brain versus blood. Public clonotypes were found by searching immuneACCESS, and the VDJdb browser was used to assess similarity to known antiviral clonotypes. Imported from immuneACCESS, the table was reduced by TCRdb to in-frame sequences with V and J called. These copies leave out some clones; in studies compared against another copy, an unresolved V gene accounts for under half, and the cause of the remainder is not known. V and J calls plus clone size are reproduced from that table; the DNA served to infer D and trimming. Present in this sample are some 62,000 clones, roughly 95% of which were seen just once. Clones ranked in the top ten supply approximately 0.37% of the sample.

Rearrangement joined TRBV19 to TRBJ2-2; TRBD2 is possibly the D segment (5 matching bases). This receptor was taken from a boy in the first two years of life with focal cortical dysplasia and intractable seizures. The sample in question was peripheral blood, obtained at surgery. The base sequence is TGTGCCAGTAGTATGAGCGGGAACACCGGGGAGCTGTTTTTT. This gives the protein CASSMSGNTGELFF.